The 11 T cell receptor beta chains reported below all come from one sample, sequenced in a study of blood T cell repertoires in COVID-19. Generated by immunoSEQ multiplex PCR, the TCRdb table keeps only in-frame clones and is missing some. The sample comprises some 46,000 clones, 75% to 90% of which are singletons, and approximately 8.4% rests with the top ten. The sequenced sample was peripheral blood. Receptors were obtained from a man aged 50-60 years with acute or convalescent COVID-19.

The V gene is TRBV24-1, the J gene TRBJ2-5; 7 bases align to TRBD1. The CDR3 is 15 amino acids. Germline values: CDR1 KGHDR, CDR2 SFDVKD. Germline trimming cut 9 bases from V and 1 base from J; bases unmatched to any gene: 10. The CDR3 region is CATGDLTGAQETQYF. The CDR3 nucleotides read TGTGCCACCGGGGACCTAACAGGGGCCCAAGAGACCCAGTACTTC.

V usage is TRBV5-5 and J usage is TRBJ1-4; the D gene is possibly TRBD1 (5 bases). Germline lookup yields CDR1 SGHKS and CDR2 YYEKEE (reference sequence). The CDR3 covers 15 residues. The V end was cut by 5 bases, the J end by 4 bases, with 15 bases between. The CDR3 DNA reads TGTGCCAGCAGTCGGACAACAGGAATTAATGAAAAACTGTTTTTT. Its translation: CASSRTTGINEKLFF.

The rearrangement joins TRBV15 to TRBJ2-5, with TRBD2 identical over 9 bases. There are 15 residues in the CDR3. CDR1 is LNHNV and CDR2 is YYDKDF in the germline V gene (reference sequence). V was clipped by 2 bases and J by 1 base; unmatched bases: 2. The CDR3 spells CATSRQRGVQETQYF. The DNA for the CDR3 is TGTGCCACCAGCAGACAGCGGGGGGTCCAAGAGACCCAGTACTTC. The full variable domain, in which reference TRBV15 and TRBJ2-5 provide the parts outside the CDR3, is DAMVIQNPRYQVTQFGKPVTLSCSQTLNHNVMYWYQQKSSQAPKLLFHYYDKDFNNEADTPDNFQSRRPNTSFCFLDIRSPGLGDTAMYLCATSRQRGVQETQYFGPGTRLLVL.

The rearrangement uses TRBV5-1 and TRBJ1-5, with 7 bases identical to TRBD1. V lost 0 bases, J lost 7 bases, and 4 bases stayed unmatched. This CDR3 contains 14 residues. Looked up from germline, CDR1 is SGHRS and CDR2 is YFSETQ. The CDR3 DNA reads as TGCGCCAGCAGCTTGGAAGGGGGCGGACAGCCCCAGCATTTT. Protein: CASSLEGGGQPQHF.

This rearrangement joins TRBV18 to TRBJ2-3, with D hard to call. The V gene lost 3 bases and the J gene lost 6 bases, with 13 bases spanning the gap. This CDR3 region has 14 residues. Germline V gene lookup returns CDR1 KGHSH and CDR2 LQKENI. CDR3 DNA sequence: TGTGCCAGCTCACCCGCCGTAAACTCTGATACGCAGTATTTT. Amino acid sequence: CASSPAVNSDTQYF.

CDR3 loop: CASSQDVGTGVGYTF. CDR3 nucleotides: TGTGCCAGCAGCCAAGATGTGGGGACAGGGGTTGGCTACACCTTC. The chain joins TRBV3-1 (or the pseudogene TRBV3-2) to TRBJ1-2; TRBD1 agrees at 10 bases. Germline CDR1 LGHDT, CDR2 YNNKEL (reference sequence). J was trimmed by 7 bases and V by 0 bases; bases with no gene match: 5. CDR3 length: 15 residues.

The chain uses TRBV2 and TRBJ1-4, with D possibly matching TRBD1 (5 bases). V was pared by 4 bases and J by 3 bases, with 6 bases between. Germline CDR1 is SNHLY and CDR2 is FYNNEI. CDR3 length equals 13 residues. The CDR3 DNA reads as TGTGCCAGCAGTGGACAGTCTAATGAAAAACTGTTTTTT. Protein sequence: CASSGQSNEKLFF.

This clone has a single count. The chain carries TRBV28 and TRBJ2-1; 8 bases are shared with TRBD2. CDR3 length equals 16 residues. J gave up 4 bases and V 3 bases, and 8 bases lay outside the gene matches. Germline CDR1 and CDR2: MDHEN and SYDVKM. The CDR3 sequence is CASSFRSGGRYNEQFF. In DNA, the CDR3 is TGTGCCAGCAGTTTCAGGTCGGGAGGGCGGTACAATGAGCAGTTCTTC.

J is TRBJ2-3 and V is TRBV7-9; D is perhaps TRBD1 (6 bases). CDR3 length: 14 residues. Germline CDR1 and CDR2: SEHNR and FQNEAQ (reference sequence). V lost 5 bases and J 5 bases, leaving 14 bases between the germline ends. Written as DNA, the CDR3 is TGTGCCAGCAGCCTACTTGGGGGCAAAGATACGCAGTATTTT. The encoded protein is CASSLLGGKDTQYF.

The chain is built from TRBV19 and TRBJ1-1, with a tentative D call TRBD1 (6 bases). The CDR3 is 15 residues long. Germline CDR1 and CDR2: LNHDA and SQIVND (reference sequence). The V gene lost 2 bases and the J gene lost 5 bases, with 15 bases spanning the gap. Here the CDR3 reads CASSILQGTTTEAFF. CDR3 coding DNA: TGTGCCAGTAGTATACTACAGGGCACCACGACTGAAGCTTTCTTT.

This chain links TRBV11-2 with TRBJ2-1; the match to TRBD1 covers 8 bases. J gave up 9 bases and V 5 bases, and 6 bases lay outside the gene matches. The CDR3 runs 13 residues. CDR1 SGHAT and CDR2 FQNNGV come from the germline V gene. CDR3 amino acids: CASSRDRLGEQFF. The CDR3 DNA reads TGTGCCAGCAGCCGGGACAGGCTCGGTGAGCAGTTCTTC.